Here is one T cell receptor beta chain with its context. What it binds is unknown. The data are from a study of Ad26.COV2.S vaccination and SARS-CoV-2 variants. Method: immunoSEQ multiplex PCR; TCRdb's copy keeps in-frame clones and lacks some. The repertoire includes about 250,000 clones, around 87% of them detected once, and about 3.1% sits in the top ten. Treatment reported: over 15 received Ad26.COV2.S at low or high dose, single or two shots; 5 received placebo; per-sample allocation not given. The samples were gathered on day 63 after the first injection of vaccine or placebo. Recruitment in Boston yielded a donor of adult age, 18-55 years. Spike of the Wuhan-strain SARS-CoV-2 was expressed by an Ad26 vector, which formed the vaccine. The CDR3 has 14 amino acids. Germline V lookup: CDR1 WNHNN, CDR2 SYGVQD (reference sequence). V dropped 7 bases and J dropped 3 bases, with 16 bases sitting between them.

Study results and caveats: Individuals receiving vaccine had higher spike-specific TCR breadth than placebo recipients did. Placebo and vaccine recipients had non-spike TCR breadth that was similar.

The chain combines TRBV10-1 with TRBJ2-7; D call uncertain. The sequencing used peripheral blood, collected in a trial of Ad26.COV2.S vaccine versus placebo. The source is a person aged 18-65 years who received the Ad26.COV2.S COVID-19 vaccine or a placebo. The CDR3 nucleotides read TGCGCCAGCATTGGGATCCCACTTGACTACGAGCAGTACTTC. It yields the protein CASIGIPLDYEQYF.